One and the same sample provided the 31 T cell receptor beta chains below, sequenced in a study of cytotoxic CD8 clonotypes in ibrutinib-treated CLL. Generated by immunoSEQ multiplex PCR, the TCRdb table keeps only in-frame clones and is missing some. The table records about 11,000 clones, roughly 83% of them present only once. Sequenced here: PBMCs, sampled at disease progression, from a patient treated with ibrutinib. These receptors were taken from a human donor with chronic lymphocytic leukemia.

This clone has just one count. The J gene is TRBJ1-1, the V gene TRBV18; 8 nucleotides align to TRBD1. The CDR3 spans 17 residues. In germline, CDR1 is KGHSH, CDR2 LQKENI. V was pared by 1 base and J by 4 bases, with 11 bases of the junction left unmatched. The CDR3 sequence is CASSPRTGFPEGTEAFF. The DNA for the CDR3 is TGTGCCAGCTCACCACGGACAGGGTTCCCGGAGGGCACTGAAGCTTTCTTT. The full variable domain, rest sourced from reference TRBV18 and TRBJ1-1, is NAGVMQNPRHLVRRRGQEARLRCSPMKGHSHVYWYRQLPEEGLKFMVYLQKENIIDESGMPKERFSAEFPKEGPSILRIQQVVRGDSAAYFCASSPRTGFPEGTEAFFGQGTRLTVV.

The chain carries TRBV2 and TRBJ2-3; 7 bases are shared with TRBD1. This CDR3 spans 16 amino acids. V trimming: 6 bases; J trimming: 0 bases; junction bases outside the gene matches: 9. CDR1 SNHLY and CDR2 FYNNEI come from the germline V gene. CDR3 residues: CASSLQGQTSTDTQYF. The CDR3 DNA sequence: TGTGCCAGCAGCCTACAGGGGCAGACTAGCACAGATACGCAGTATTTT.

This chain links TRBV5-1 with TRBJ2-2; TRBD1 matches 7 bases. The CDR3 length is 17 residues. Looked up from germline, CDR1 is SGHRS and CDR2 is YFSETQ. J gave up 1 base and V 5 bases, and 11 bases lay outside the gene matches. The CDR3 here is CASRAKIGQVNTGELFF. DNA of the CDR3: TGCGCCAGCAGGGCTAAAATAGGACAGGTGAACACCGGGGAGCTGTTTTTT.

The chain has TRBV10-1 and TRBJ1-1; tentative D call: TRBD1 (6 bases). Per germline, CDR1 WNHNN and CDR2 SYGVQD (reference sequence). Between the trimmed V and J ends, which lost 8 bases and 0 bases, there was a span of 16 bases. The CDR3 spans 15 residues. CDR3 nucleotides: TGCGCCAGCTCTAGGGGGGGGGTAATGAACACTGAAGCTTTCTTT. Translation gives CASSRGGVMNTEAFF.

Comments on this clone: The germline gene is not matched at one end of the junction; a read error may be the cause. This chain connects TRBV7-7 to TRBJ2-5; the match to TRBD2 covers 14 bases. There are 18 residues in the CDR3. In germline, CDR1 is SSHAT, CDR2 FNYEAQ (reference sequence). The CDR3 loop reads CASSQGTSGRGVQETQYF. In DNA form, the CDR3 reads TGTGCTAGCAGCCAGGGGACTAGCGGGAGAGGGGTCCAAGAGACCCAGTACTTC.

A word on this clone: A junction boundary mismatches the germline segment, possibly from a read error. The sample carries other DNA sequences with the same CDR3. V usage is TRBV29-1 and J usage is TRBJ1-2; D call uncertain. The CDR3 extends over 10 amino acids. Germline V CDR1 and CDR2: SQVTM, ANQGSEA. The CDR3 region is CSVEEYVYTF. DNA of the CDR3: TGTAGCGTTGAGGAGTATGTCTACACCTTC.

The V call is TRBV7-9, the J call TRBJ2-1, with 13 bases that match TRBD2. Germline CDR1 and CDR2: SEHNR and FQNEAQ (reference sequence). Trimming took 5 bases from V and 8 from J; bases not matched to a gene: 9. The CDR3 runs 16 residues. CDR3 protein: CASSETRTSGRDEQFF. In DNA form, the CDR3 reads TGTGCCAGCAGCGAAACGCGAACTAGCGGGAGGGATGAGCAGTTCTTC.

J is TRBJ1-1 and V is TRBV6-1; no clear D. Germline loops: CDR1 MNHNS, CDR2 SASEGT. The CDR3 consists of 13 residues. The V and J ends lost 4 bases and 1 base respectively, with 7 bases between them. The CDR3 sequence is CASSVEENTEAFF. The CDR3 DNA is TGTGCCAGCAGTGTGGAAGAGAACACTGAAGCTTTCTTT.

V usage is TRBV2 and J usage is TRBJ2-1; D not certain. The CDR3 spans 11 residues. The germline gives CDR1 SNHLY, CDR2 FYNNEI. V gave up 5 bases and J gave up 8 bases, with 7 bases separating them. As DNA, the CDR3 is TGTGCCAGCAGTCCAGCTTATGAGCAGTTCTTC. The encoded protein is CASSPAYEQFF.

The sample holds one count of this clone. This sequence joins TRBV7-9 and TRBJ2-6, with 7 nucleotides matching TRBD1. Unmatched junction bases numbered 7, after V lost 4 bases and J lost 10 bases. The V gene's germline CDR1 is SEHNR and CDR2 FQNEAQ (reference sequence). This CDR3 has 14 residues. The CDR3 sequence: CASSSRTGYNVLTF. The CDR3 DNA sequence: TGTGCCAGCAGCTCAAGGACAGGCTATAACGTCCTGACTTTC.

The J gene is TRBJ2-7, the V gene TRBV5-1, with TRBD1 matching over 10 bases. V dropped 0 bases and J dropped 1; count of bases not matched to a gene: 4. CDR3 length equals 16 residues. Germline V CDR1 and CDR2: SGHRS, YFSETQ. This chain's CDR3 is CASSLGTGGRSYEQYF. CDR3 bases: TGCGCCAGCAGCTTGGGGACAGGGGGAAGGTCCTACGAGCAGTACTTC.

This chain connects TRBV5-1 to TRBJ2-1; 8 bases are shared with TRBD2. The CDR3 loop spans 17 amino acids. The V gene's germline CDR1 is SGHRS and CDR2 YFSETQ. V gave up 0 bases and J gave up 0 bases; unmatched junction bases: 5. The CDR3, as DNA: TGCGCCAGCAGCTTGGGAGGGACTAGTAGCTCCTACAATGAGCAGTTCTTC. It specifies CASSLGGTSSSYNEQFF.

The V call is TRBV2, the J call TRBJ1-1, with 9 bases fitting TRBD1. Germline CDR1 reads SNHLY; CDR2 reads FYNNEI. V shed 2 bases and J 4 bases; nucleotides not matched to a gene: 5. The CDR3 spans 15 residues. DNA of the CDR3: TGTGCCAGCAGTGAACGGGGACAGGGAGGCACTGAAGCTTTCTTT. Its protein product is CASSERGQGGTEAFF.

This clone was seen just once. The V and J genes are TRBV11-2 and TRBJ2-1, with 9 nucleotides matching TRBD2. Unmatched junction bases numbered 17, after V lost 3 bases and J lost 5 bases. The germline V gene encodes CDR1 SGHAT and CDR2 FQNNGV. The length of the CDR3 is 19 residues. As DNA, the CDR3 is TGTGCCAGCAGCTTTCTCTTGAGTAGCGGGGGAGATACTAACAATGAGCAGTTCTTC. It yields the protein CASSFLLSSGGDTNNEQFF.

This chain joins TRBV7-2 and TRBJ2-2; D may be TRBD1 or TRBD2 (6 bases each). The CDR3 is 16 amino acids. Germline V gene data show CDR1 as SGHTA and CDR2 as FQGNSA. The germline V and J ends were trimmed by 3 bases and 4 bases, with 15 bases remaining between them. For the CDR3, the DNA is TGTGCCAGCAGCTTTGGGGGGCCCGGGGCCACCGGGGAGCTGTTTTTT. Protein: CASSFGGPGATGELFF.

The genes are TRBV5-6 and TRBJ2-3; D is possibly TRBD1 or TRBD2 (5 bases each). The CDR3 sequence is 16 residues long. The ends were cut back, 4 bases at V and 1 base at J, with 16 bases in the middle. From germline, CDR1 is SGHDT and CDR2 YYEEEE. In nucleotides, the CDR3 is TGTGCCAGCAGCAGAGGGGAGAAATTTGGCACAGATACGCAGTATTTT. This sequence encodes CASSRGEKFGTDTQYF.

This chain uses TRBV12-5 with TRBJ1-2; 8 bases match TRBD1. This CDR3 contains 15 residues. V lost 0 bases and J lost 8; bases outside the gene matches: 8. Germline loops: CDR1 LGHNT, CDR2 FRNRAP. In DNA, the CDR3 is TGTGCTAGTGGTTTGGTTTCCGACAGGGGTGGCGGCTACACCTTC. Its protein is CASGLVSDRGGGYTF.

This clone has just a few counts. The V call is TRBV5-6, the J call TRBJ2-7, with TRBD1 as a possible D gene (6 bases). The V gene's germline CDR1 is SGHDT and CDR2 YYEEEE. V gave up 4 bases and J gave up 3 bases, with 11 bases separating them. This CDR3 comprises 13 residues. CDR3 in DNA: TGTGCCAGCAGCCCAACAGGGCTCTACGAGCAGTACTTC. Encoded protein: CASSPTGLYEQYF.

This clone was found once. The chain links TRBV2 to TRBJ2-5; TRBD2 might be the D (5 bases). Looked up from germline, CDR1 is SNHLY and CDR2 is FYNNEI. With 4 bases removed from V and 1 base from J, the gap between germline ends came to 16 bases. The CDR3 sequence is 16 residues long. The DNA of the CDR3 is TGTGCCAGCAGTGCTGAGGGTGCGTTTTTCCAAGAGACCCAGTACTTC. This codes for CASSAEGAFFQETQYF.

This clone was found a few times. The chain joins TRBV10-2 to TRBJ2-1; D might be TRBD1 (5 bases). There are 14 residues in the CDR3. From germline, CDR1 is WSHSY and CDR2 SAAADI. Trimming removed 0 bases from V and 2 bases from J, with 5 bases in between. The DNA for the CDR3 is TGCGCCAGCAGTGAGTCGACAGCCTACAATGAGCAGTTCTTC. Translated, it gives CASSESTAYNEQFF.

The gene calls are TRBV19 and TRBJ2-5; D unresolved. Germline CDR1 and CDR2: LNHDA and SQIVND (reference sequence). The CDR3 length is 13 residues. Deletions cut 3 bases from V and 3 bases from J, with 8 bases between. CDR3: CASSIHPEETQYF. DNA of the CDR3: TGTGCCAGTAGTATTCATCCAGAAGAGACCCAGTACTTC.

V and J are TRBV6-5 and TRBJ2-3, with D possibly being TRBD2 (7 bases). This CDR3 region has 14 residues. Trimming took off 6 bases at V and 6 bases at J, with 16 bases between the two ends. Germline CDR1 is MNHEY and CDR2 is SVGAGI. CDR3: CASSPGGPPDTQYF. The DNA of the CDR3 is TGTGCCAGCAGCCCCGGGGGGCCCCCGGATACGCAGTATTTT.

This clone occurred once. CDR3 in DNA: TGTGCCAGCTTTAAAAGCTCTGGGGCCAACGTCCTGACTTTC. Translating gives CASFKSSGANVLTF. J is TRBJ2-6 and V is TRBV2; D is uncertain. Trimming removed 8 bases from V and 0 bases from J, with 8 bases in between. There are 14 residues in the CDR3. Germline CDR1 is SNHLY and CDR2 is FYNNEI.

This clone has only one observation. The chain joins TRBV4-2 to TRBJ2-7; D ambiguous. This CDR3 is built from 14 residues. Trimming removed 0 bases from V and 2 bases from J, with 8 bases in between. Germline V gene lookup returns CDR1 LGHNA and CDR2 YNFKEQ. The CDR3, as DNA: TGTGCCAGCAGCCAAGAGGCGGCTGCCTACGAGCAGTACTTC. This translates into CASSQEAAAYEQYF.

This rearrangement joins TRBV2 to TRBJ2-2, with 11 nucleotides matching TRBD2. J lost 6 bases, V lost 6 bases, and 9 bases had no gene match. Germline CDR1 reads SNHLY; CDR2 reads FYNNEI. The CDR3 has 16 amino acids. The chain's CDR3 is CASRSLAGGGPGELFF. The CDR3 nucleotides read TGTGCCAGCAGAAGCTTAGCGGGGGGGGGCCCCGGGGAGCTGTTTTTT.

The V and J genes are TRBV5-4 and TRBJ2-1; D gene uncertain. Germline CDR1 and CDR2: SGHNT and YYREEE (reference sequence). The CDR3 extends over 15 amino acids. Trimming cost V 0 bases and J 4 bases, with 11 bases left between them. The CDR3 DNA is TGTGCCAGCAGCTTGGCCCTGGGCGCATACAATGAGCAGTTCTTC. It is translated as CASSLALGAYNEQFF.

This chain joins TRBV7-2 and TRBJ1-4; 7 positions match TRBD1. The CDR3 spans 15 residues. CDR1 and CDR2 (germline): SGHTA, FQGNSA. V gave up 4 bases and J gave up 2 bases; unmatched junction bases: 4. Here the CDR3 reads CASSYPTGTNEKLFF. The CDR3 DNA sequence: TGTGCCAGCAGCTACCCGACAGGGACTAATGAAAAACTGTTTTTT.

This chain uses TRBV19 with TRBJ1-2, with D possibly matching TRBD1 (5 bases). Per the germline V gene, CDR1 is LNHDA and CDR2 is SQIVND (reference sequence). Trimming removed 1 base at V and 10 bases at J, with 16 bases between. This CDR3 has 14 residues. The CDR3 coding sequence is TGTGCCAGTAGTATAGGTGGGACCGCCAGCGACTACACCTTC. Protein: CASSIGGTASDYTF.

CDR3 residues: CASSLSGGIPSGANVLTF. Written as DNA, the CDR3 is TGTGCCAGCAGCCTTAGCGGCGGCATCCCTTCTGGGGCCAACGTCCTGACTTTC. V is TRBV7-3 and J is TRBJ2-6; TRBD2 might be the D (6 bases). The germline gives CDR1 SGHTA, CDR2 FQGTGA. Trimming pared 5 bases from V and 1 base from J, leaving 18 bases between. The CDR3 sequence is 18 residues long. Variable domain in full (rest from reference TRBV7-3 and TRBJ2-6): GAGVSQTPSNKVTEKGKYVELRCDPISGHTALYWYRQSLGQGPEFLIYFQGTGAADDSGLPNDRFFAVRPEGSVSTLKIQRTERGDSAVYLCASSLSGGIPSGANVLTFGAGSRLTVL.

This clone was seen a few times. The rearrangement uses TRBV7-8 and TRBJ2-1; TRBD2 matches at 11 bases. The V gene end was trimmed by 5 bases and the J gene end by 7 bases; junction bases not matched to a gene: 19. The CDR3 is 19 amino acids. In germline, CDR1 is SGHVS, CDR2 FQNEAQ. The CDR3 spells CASSPAGLAALPSINEQFF. The CDR3 coding sequence is TGTGCCAGCAGCCCAGCGGGACTAGCGGCCCTCCCTTCCATTAATGAGCAGTTCTTC.

The rearrangement links TRBV7-3 to TRBJ1-3, with D unresolved. The CDR3 has 15 residues. V was clipped by 2 bases and J by 0 bases, with 8 bases between them. CDR1 and CDR2 from the germline V gene are SGHTA and FQGTGA. The CDR3 is CASSLATDSGNTIYF. The CDR3 nucleotides are TGTGCCAGCAGCTTAGCCACGGACTCTGGAAACACCATATATTTT.